Presented here are 7 T cell receptor beta chains from one specimen sequenced in a study of cytomegalovirus exposure and HLA in healthy donors. Amplification used 60 Vbeta primers and 13 Jbeta primers. Assay used: immunoSEQ multiplex PCR; TCRdb lists only in-frame clones, some missing. The repertoire table contains some 200,000 clones. The specimen was PBMCs. These receptors were collected from a man aged 25 to 40 in good health and CMV-seronegative.

CDR3 loop: CASSTGRVYNEQFF. The CDR3 nucleotides read TGTGCCAGCAGTACAGGACGAGTCTACAATGAGCAGTTCTTC. V is TRBV6-5 and J is TRBJ2-1; perhaps TRBD1 as D (5 bases). The V gene lost 5 bases and the J gene lost 3 bases, with 11 bases spanning the gap. CDR3 size: 14 residues. Germline lookup yields CDR1 MNHEY and CDR2 SVGAGI.

This chain joins TRBV18 and TRBJ2-1, with 10 bases matching TRBD2. With V trimmed by 0 bases and J by 8 bases, 4 bases remained unmatched. The CDR3 spans 15 residues. Germline V gives CDR1 KGHSH, CDR2 LQKENI. The CDR3 spells CASSPPGLATDEQFF. In DNA form, the CDR3 reads TGTGCCAGCTCACCACCGGGACTAGCGACGGATGAGCAGTTCTTC.

The chain carries TRBV5-4 and TRBJ2-3; D may be TRBD1 (5 bases). The germline V and J ends were trimmed by 0 bases and 6 bases, with 8 bases remaining between them. Germline CDR1 SGHNT, CDR2 YYREEE (reference sequence). This CDR3 is built from 13 residues. CDR3 in amino acids: CASSLVGPDTQYF. The CDR3 nucleotides read TGTGCCAGCAGCTTGGTGGGGCCCGATACGCAGTATTTT.

J is TRBJ1-1 and V is TRBV10-3; D ambiguous. Between the trimmed V and J ends, which lost 0 bases and 11 bases, there was a span of 16 bases. Germline CDR1 is ENHRY and CDR2 is SYGVKD. The CDR3 runs 14 residues. The CDR3 is CAISESDPGGTAFF. The CDR3 region has the DNA TGTGCCATCAGTGAGTCCGATCCAGGAGGAACGGCTTTCTTT.

This chain uses TRBV30 with TRBJ1-5; TRBD1 aligns across 8 bases. From germline, CDR1 is GTSNPN and CDR2 SVGIG (reference sequence). V dropped 5 bases and J dropped 4; count of bases not matched to a gene: 10. CDR3 length: 15 amino acids. The CDR3 DNA sequence: TGTGCCTGGGGAGGGGAACAGGGGGGAAATCAGCCCCAGCATTTT. This gives the protein CAWGGEQGGNQPQHF.

The chain has TRBV29-1 and TRBJ1-1, with 7 bases lining up with TRBD1. The V gene's germline CDR1 is SQVTM and CDR2 ANQGSEA. The CDR3 loop spans 14 amino acids. The V gene end was trimmed by 8 bases and the J gene end by 1 base; junction bases not matched to a gene: 10. The CDR3 nucleotides read TGCAGCTTACTACAGGGGATAGAGAACACTGAAGCTTTCTTT. Its protein is CSLLQGIENTEAFF.

The chain has TRBV9 and TRBJ2-3; TRBD2 might be the D (7 bases). Germline loops: CDR1 SGDLS, CDR2 YYNGEE. V was clipped by 0 bases and J by 6 bases, with 14 bases between them. The CDR3 has 15 amino acids. The CDR3 protein is CASSVVGGQGDTQYF. The CDR3 DNA reads TGTGCCAGCAGCGTAGTGGGGGGGCAGGGGGATACGCAGTATTTT.